This entry describes one T cell receptor (beta chain). This receptor's antigen is unknown. No much larger clonotype is one base removed from it; base qualities were not supplied. CDR1 MDHEN and CDR2 SYDVKM were looked up in the germline V gene. V and J are truncated by 1 base and 10 bases respectively, leaving an intervening sequence of 11 bases. CDR3 length: 14 amino acids, cysteine to phenylalanine. The kept DNA is CDR3 alone, 42 bases in frame from the first base. The data originate from a study of blood T cell repertoires in COVID-19 (dated by TCRdb to the early 2020s). The study in broad terms: The collaborator samples originated in the United States, Italy and Spain and spanned the acute and convalescent phases of COVID-19. The material from the prospective study consisted of cDNA or gDNA derived from T cells, B-cell-depleted T cells, or PBMCs. Deeply sampled blood TCRbeta repertoires from subjects exposed to, actively infected with, or recovered from COVID-19 were included in the dataset. A freely available public database, intended as a resource for researchers studying the immune response to SARS-CoV-2, is where the repertoires were released. The samples were drawn from two sources: the first 160 participants of the ongoing ImmuneRACE study, and over 950 subjects contributed by 6 global collaborators. A de-identified subject ID, COVID-19 status, age in years and sex were almost always included in the sample metadata. HLA class I and class II types, where available, came from metadata supplied by the sample provider rather than from assay-based typing.

The study at large found these results: How much clinical and demographic metadata was included differed by source and by participant, and the metadata was provided uncurated.

TCRbeta CDR3 regions were amplified from genomic DNA using the immunoSEQ Assay, a bias-controlled multiplex PCR. In the paper's pipeline: The number of nucleated cells in each sample was estimated by amplification of reference gene primers within the assay. To quantify the absolute abundance of each unique TCRbeta CDR3 rearrangement, sequence reads were collapsed and filtered. For each sample, productive Simpson clonality was calculated by taking the square root of Simpson's diversity index across productive rearrangements. The table comes from immuneACCESS by way of TCRdb, which keeps in-frame sequences with V and J called. Part of the clones is missing from these tables; in studies checked, under half for an unresolved V gene and the rest for unknown reasons. V, J and clone size are taken as reported in that table, and D and trimming were inferred from the DNA itself. The sample contains under 95,000 clones, roughly 88% of them found a single time. The top ten constitute roughly 5.5% of the sample.

Each collaborating institution followed its own protocols to collect whole blood in K2EDTA tubes. For TCRbeta analysis, collaborator samples were shipped as frozen whole blood, as isolated PBMCs, or as DNA extracted from either sample type. This chain is built from TRBV28 and TRBJ1-6, with a tentative D gene TRBD1 over 5 matching bases. Sequenced sample: peripheral blood. The clonotype was recovered from a human donor in a cohort sampled during active COVID-19. The sequenced DNA: TGTGCCAGCAGTTTATCGGGGGGTAGATCACCCCTCCACTTT. This is translated as CASSLSGGRSPLHF.